Below are 12 T cell receptor beta chains sequenced from a single sample in a study of blood T cell repertoires in COVID-19. TCRdb's table, derived via immunoSEQ multiplex PCR, lists solely in-frame clones and lacks some. The table has around 240,000 clones, about nine tenths seen once; the top ten hold more than 1%. Input material: PBMCs or T cells enriched from blood (not recorded which). These TCRs come from a human donor in a cohort exposed to, infected with or recovered from COVID-19 (not recorded which). The donor label of this sample is uncertain.

This clone was detected a few times. The V call is TRBV27, the J call TRBJ1-6, with D perhaps TRBD1 (5 bases). The CDR3 length is 16 residues. V lost 3 bases and J lost 3, with 12 bases in between. Germline V gene data show CDR1 as MNHEY and CDR2 as SMNVEV (reference sequence). DNA of the CDR3: TGTGCCAGCAGTTTTGGAGGGGACCTCTATAATTCACCCCTCCACTTT. It translates to CASSFGGDLYNSPLHF.

The V and J genes are TRBV30 and TRBJ2-7; TRBD2 matches at 8 bases. The CDR3 runs 15 residues. The V segment lost 4 bases and the J segment 4 bases; nucleotides outside the gene matches: 12. Germline assignment: CDR1 GTSNPN and CDR2 SVGIG (reference sequence). The CDR3 protein is CAWTPGGALRYEQYF. CDR3 DNA sequence: TGTGCCTGGACCCCGGGGGGGGCTTTGAGGTACGAGCAGTACTTC.

The V gene is TRBV4-1, the J gene TRBJ2-1; weak D call: TRBD1 (6 bases). The germline V gene encodes CDR1 MGHRA and CDR2 YSYEKL. This CDR3 comprises 19 residues. The germline V and J ends were trimmed by 3 bases and 7 bases, with 28 bases remaining between them. CDR3 loop: CASSHSVNLPGTRRNEQFF. Here the CDR3 DNA reads TGCGCCAGCAGCCATTCCGTTAACTTACCCGGGACAAGGAGGAATGAGCAGTTCTTC.

The chain uses TRBV6-6 and TRBJ1-2, with D unresolved. Trimming shortened V by 0 bases and J by 14 bases, and 13 bases separated the two germline ends. The CDR3 covers 12 residues. Germline CDR1 and CDR2: MNHNY and SVGAGI (reference sequence). CDR3 in DNA: TGTGCCAGCAGTTACTCACGGAGGGCGGTGACCTTC. It translates to CASSYSRRAVTF.

The chain combines TRBV10-3 with TRBJ1-1; D perhaps matches TRBD1 (6 bases). The V end lost 1 base, the J end lost 7 bases, and 7 bases lay between the germline ends. The germline V gene encodes CDR1 ENHRY and CDR2 SYGVKD. The CDR3 loop spans 12 amino acids. CDR3: CAISELDSEAFF. The CDR3 DNA reads as TGTGCCATCAGTGAGTTGGACAGTGAAGCTTTCTTT.

This clone has a handful of counts. The CDR3: CASSDAGNYGYTF. DNA for the CDR3: TGTGCCAGCAGTGATGCCGGGAACTATGGCTACACCTTC. V gene TRBV6-1 combines with J gene TRBJ1-2; no definite D call. CDR3 length equals 13 residues. In germline, CDR1 is MNHNS, CDR2 SASEGT. The germline V and J ends were trimmed by 3 bases and 2 bases, with 7 bases remaining between them.

This clone was seen once. V is TRBV9 and J is TRBJ2-1, with 7 positions matching TRBD2. V shed 0 bases, J shed 5 bases, and the junction held 5 bases outside the gene matches. The germline V gene has CDR1 SGDLS and CDR2 YYNGEE. This CDR3 has 15 residues. In nucleotides, the CDR3 is TGTGCCAGCAGCGTAGGGTCGGGGGGACACAATGAGCAGTTCTTC. Translation gives CASSVGSGGHNEQFF.

This clone has just one count. The V call is TRBV6-5, the J call TRBJ2-2, with D hard to call. The CDR3 length is 14 residues. The V gene's germline CDR1 is MNHEY and CDR2 SVGAGI. V was trimmed by 8 bases and J by 1 base, leaving 11 bases between them. The CDR3 loop is CASPVARNTGELFF. CDR3 sequence (DNA): TGTGCCAGCCCCGTGGCTAGGAACACCGGGGAGCTGTTTTTT.

For this clone: The junction departs from the called germline gene at one end, perhaps through a read error. Here the CDR3 DNA reads TGTGCCAGTAGTATTTCGGGTAAAACCTACCATGAGCAGTTCTTC. This codes for CASSISGKTYHEQFF. The chain combines TRBV19 with TRBJ2-1; D not resolved. Per germline, CDR1 LNHDA and CDR2 SQIVND (reference sequence). This CDR3 has 15 residues.

The chain carries TRBV30 and TRBJ2-2; 7 nucleotides agree with TRBD1. CDR1 and CDR2 (germline): GTSNPN, SVGIG (reference sequence). After removal of 0 bases from V and 7 bases from J, the junction contained 5 bases not matched to a gene. This CDR3 has 14 amino acids. The CDR3 loop reads CAWSVNRGDGELFF. The CDR3 DNA follows: TGTGCCTGGAGTGTCAACAGGGGAGACGGGGAGCTGTTTTTT.

The gene calls are TRBV4-2 and TRBJ1-5; D remains unclear. In germline, CDR1 is LGHNA, CDR2 YNFKEQ. Trimming left V 0 bases short and J 0 bases short, with 6 bases between. The CDR3 extends over 15 amino acids. The DNA of the CDR3 is TGTGCCAGCAGCCAAGACAGATATAGCAATCAGCCCCAGCATTTT. It encodes CASSQDRYSNQPQHF.

The V gene is TRBV2, the J gene TRBJ1-2; 8 bases match TRBD1. The CDR3 contains 14 residues. After removal of 7 bases from V and 4 bases from J, the junction contained 8 bases not matched to a gene. Germline CDR1 and CDR2: SNHLY and FYNNEI. CDR3 loop: CASTGQAQPYGYTF. The DNA for the CDR3 is TGTGCCAGCACGGGACAGGCCCAGCCCTATGGCTACACCTTC.